The rows below give T cell receptor beta chains drawn from one sample of a study of cytomegalovirus exposure and HLA in healthy donors. Sequencing was performed with immunoSEQ multiplex PCR; in TCRdb, only in-frame clones are kept and a portion is missing. The table lists roughly 93,000 clones, about 81% of them singletons. Source material: PBMCs. The receptors come from a young man in good health and CMV-seropositive. The conserved cysteine and the conserved F or W are not part of the CDR3 here. D genes are given only for firm matches. Where a row states a size, it is once, few, many or the class of an expanded clone; other rows omit it.

D gene: TRBD2; V gene: TRBV5-1; clone size: -; CDR3 protein: ASRSGGNTDTQY
D gene: -; V gene: TRBV7-2; clone size: few; CDR3 protein: ASSLARGKAF
D gene: -; V gene: TRBV27; clone size: -; CDR3 protein: ASSPRVTRLRYNYGYT
D gene: -; V gene: TRBV30; clone size: -; CDR3 protein: AWIRSETQY
D gene: -; V gene: TRBV19; clone size: few; CDR3 protein: ASSLIAGERYTEAF
D gene: TRBD2; V gene: TRBV30; clone size: -; CDR3 protein: AWSVRTSGGPGELF
D gene: TRBD2; V gene: TRBV7-6; clone size: -; CDR3 protein: ASSLGGIQNEQF
D gene: -; V gene: TRBV5-6; clone size: -; CDR3 protein: ASSGGAGETQY
D gene: -; V gene: TRBV29-1; clone size: few; CDR3 protein: SVSRDIHSGANVLT
D gene: -; V gene: TRBV11-3; clone size: few; CDR3 protein: ASSLGTSTEAF
D gene: -; V gene: TRBV9; clone size: -; CDR3 protein: ASSVAGVTLHEQY
D gene: -; V gene: TRBV20-1; clone size: -; CDR3 protein: TTIANYGYT
D gene: TRBD1; V gene: TRBV6-7; clone size: -; CDR3 protein: ASSYRDRVTNYGYT
D gene: -; V gene: TRBV5-5; clone size: once; CDR3 protein: ASSRQFANTGELF
D gene: TRBD2; V gene: TRBV2; clone size: -; CDR3 protein: ASTGAGTSSAGAGELV
D gene: TRBD1; V gene: TRBV19; clone size: -; CDR3 protein: ASRPSGGGNQPQH
D gene: TRBD2; V gene: TRBV2; clone size: -; CDR3 protein: ASKPGLAEDTQY
D gene: -; V gene: TRBV7-8; clone size: -; CDR3 protein: ASSPLGGTDTQY
D gene: TRBD1; V gene: TRBV4-2; clone size: -; CDR3 protein: ASSQDPGTAYGYT
D gene: -; V gene: TRBV20-1; clone size: few; CDR3 protein: SARGDSVSS
D gene: -; V gene: TRBV9; clone size: -; CDR3 protein: ASSVAGVRNYGYT
D gene: -; V gene: TRBV11-2; clone size: -; CDR3 protein: ASSSIPQANTEAF
D gene: -; V gene: TRBV15; clone size: -; CDR3 protein: ATRSGRTEAF
D gene: -; V gene: TRBV14; clone size: few; CDR3 protein: ASSQESLTEAF
D gene: -; V gene: TRBV27; clone size: once; CDR3 protein: ASSFLAGATDTQY
D gene: -; V gene: TRBV2; clone size: -; CDR3 protein: ASSEVPNTGELF
D gene: -; V gene: TRBV6-5; clone size: -; CDR3 protein: ASSPGHVGAF
D gene: -; V gene: TRBV5-1; clone size: -; CDR3 protein: ASSSGHSNQPQH
D gene: -; V gene: TRBV19; clone size: -; CDR3 protein: ASSIQGGYEQY
D gene: TRBD1; V gene: TRBV5-5; clone size: -; CDR3 protein: ASSSYRGSNQPQH
D gene: -; V gene: TRBV7-3; clone size: -; CDR3 protein: ASSLAGGYGYT
D gene: -; V gene: TRBV21-1; clone size: few; CDR3 protein: ASSKVVAGDAYEQY
D gene: -; V gene: TRBV7-9; clone size: -; CDR3 protein: SAGTTNEKLF
D gene: -; V gene: TRBV9; clone size: -; CDR3 protein: ASSSGGGEKLF
D gene: -; V gene: TRBV2; clone size: few; CDR3 protein: ASSGRSSNEKLF
D gene: -; V gene: TRBV6-1; clone size: -; CDR3 protein: ASSEAGEIHEQY
D gene: -; V gene: TRBV5-1; clone size: -; CDR3 protein: ASSDGQFYEQY
D gene: -; V gene: TRBV13; clone size: few; CDR3 protein: ASSREEDNEKLF
D gene: -; V gene: TRBV19; clone size: -; CDR3 protein: ASSIVGVNTEAF
D gene: -; V gene: TRBV27; clone size: -; CDR3 protein: ASKEGGGIQETQY
D gene: -; V gene: TRBV15; clone size: -; CDR3 protein: ATSRYGQGEVAYNEQF